These 20 T cell receptor beta chains came from one sample sequenced in a study of T cell repertoires in cytomegalovirus infection. One entry per CDR3 protein results from TCRdb running MiXCR on the reads. The table shows around 450,000 distinct CDR3 sequences, with approximately 11% occurring only once. The material sequenced was PBMCs. These receptors were taken from a human donor in good health (CMV status not recorded). Some clones in this sample may be carry-over from other donors' samples.

This clonotype was seen at least ten times. This chain connects TRBV19 to TRBJ2-2; the match to TRBD1 covers 7 bases. After removal of 11 bases from V and 1 base from J, the junction contained 7 bases not matched to a gene. The germline V gene has CDR1 LNHDA and CDR2 SQIVND (reference sequence). The CDR3 extends over 14 amino acids. The CDR3 bases are TGTGCCTTACCCGGGACAGTGAACACCGGGGAGCTGTTTTTT. As protein: CALPGTVNTGELFF.

This clonotype was counted many times. V gene TRBV23-1 combines with J gene TRBJ1-5; 8 nucleotides agree with TRBD1. TRBV23-1 is classed as an ORF, of uncertain function. This CDR3 is 16 amino acids long. V gave up 4 bases and J gave up 6 bases; unmatched junction bases: 11. CDR3 protein: CASSLERRGLGQPQHF. The CDR3 region has the DNA TGCGCCAGCAGTCTAGAACGCAGGGGGCTAGGTCAGCCCCAGCATTTT.

This clonotype has at least ten counts. This chain uses TRBV6-2 or TRBV6-3 with TRBJ2-3; D gene uncertain. Trimming took 5 bases from V and 4 from J, leaving 10 bases between them. CDR1 and CDR2 from the germline V gene are MNHEY and SVGEGT. The CDR3 has 13 amino acids. DNA of the CDR3: TGTGCCAGCAGTCGCTCCGCACCAGATACGCAGTATTTT. It specifies CASSRSAPDTQYF.

The table lists this clonotype with many counts. The chain couples TRBV12-3 or TRBV12-4 to TRBJ2-1; 9 bases are shared with TRBD2. The CDR3 runs 19 residues. V trimming: 6 bases; J trimming: 2 bases; junction bases outside the gene matches: 17. The CDR3 loop is CASSSPSHVSGSTYNEQFF. DNA for the CDR3: TGTGCCAGCAGCTCCCCTTCTCACGTTAGCGGGAGCACCTACAATGAGCAGTTCTTC.

This clonotype was detected many times. This rearrangement joins TRBV4-2 to TRBJ2-5, with TRBD2 matching over 9 bases. Germline assignment: CDR1 LGHNA and CDR2 YNFKEQ. V dropped 1 base and J dropped 5; count of bases not matched to a gene: 8. CDR3 length: 16 amino acids. CDR3 sequence: CASSQGPPSGIETQYF. For the CDR3, the DNA is TGTGCCAGCAGCCAAGGTCCCCCTAGCGGGATTGAGACCCAGTACTTC.

Only a few counts were recorded for this clonotype. This rearrangement joins TRBV28 to TRBJ1-6; D perhaps matches TRBD1 (5 bases). The germline V and J ends were trimmed by 7 bases and 9 bases, with 10 bases remaining between them. Germline loops: CDR1 MDHEN, CDR2 SYDVKM. This CDR3 is 12 amino acids long. This chain's CDR3 is CASNSGPSPLHF. In DNA form, the CDR3 reads TGTGCCAGCAACTCAGGGCCTTCACCCCTCCACTTT.

This clonotype occurred many times. The genes are TRBV11-2 and TRBJ2-1; D gene unclear. Germline-derived CDR1 and CDR2 are SGHAT and FQNNGV. The V end lost 7 bases, the J end lost 3 bases, and 16 bases lay between the germline ends. The CDR3 sequence is 15 residues long. In DNA form, the CDR3 reads TGTGCCAGCAACCCCCCCACTGGGCTCTACAATGAGCAGTTCTTC. It is translated as CASNPPTGLYNEQFF.

The chain joins TRBV18 to TRBJ2-1; 8 positions agree with TRBD1. The J segment lost 3 bases and the V segment lost 1 base, leaving 5 bases of the junction unmatched. CDR3 length: 16 amino acids. Germline V gene data show CDR1 as KGHSH and CDR2 as LQKENI. In nucleotides, the CDR3 is TGTGCCAGCTCACCACTGGGACAGGAATTCTACAATGAGCAGTTCTTC. Translation: CASSPLGQEFYNEQFF.

Many counts were recorded for this clonotype. This chain joins TRBV7-2 and TRBJ2-7; 11 bases agree with TRBD2. Trimming removed 5 bases from V and 3 bases from J; junction bases left unmatched: 6. CDR1 is SGHTA, CDR2 FQGNSA, per germline. The CDR3 has 15 residues. The CDR3, as DNA: TGTGCCAGCAGCCGTGGACTAGCGGGTCTCTACGAGCAGTACTTC. Protein product: CASSRGLAGLYEQYF.

This clonotype was seen repeatedly, ten times or more. The CDR3 reads CASSLEASGPEAFF. Written as DNA, the CDR3 is TGTGCCAGCAGCTTAGAGGCCTCAGGGCCTGAAGCTTTCTTT. The rearrangement joins TRBV7-3 to TRBJ1-1; possible D gene TRBD1, 5 bases. Trimming cost V 2 bases and J 6 bases, with 13 bases left between them. Germline CDR1 and CDR2: SGHTA and FQGTGA. The CDR3 is 14 amino acids.

V and J are TRBV5-6 and TRBJ2-1; 8 bases fit TRBD2. This CDR3 has 17 residues. V lost 0 bases, J lost 0 bases, and 5 bases stayed unmatched. CDR1 and CDR2 from the germline V gene are SGHDT and YYEEEE. The CDR3, as DNA: TGTGCCAGCAGCTTGGTGGGTAGCGGGGTCTCCTACAATGAGCAGTTCTTC. It encodes CASSLVGSGVSYNEQFF.

Many counts were recorded for this clonotype. This chain uses TRBV5-1 with TRBJ2-1; TRBD1 aligns across 9 bases. Germline V gene lookup returns CDR1 SGHRS and CDR2 YFSETQ. The CDR3 is 17 residues long. Trimming removed 4 bases from V and 4 bases from J; junction bases left unmatched: 12. The CDR3 DNA reads TGCGCCAGCAGCCAAAATCCGGGACAGGGACTATACAATGAGCAGTTCTTC. Translated: CASSQNPGQGLYNEQFF.

The chain carries TRBV5-5 and TRBJ2-7, with D perhaps assigned TRBD1 or TRBD2 (5 bases each). CDR3 size: 14 residues. Trimming cost V 3 bases and J 6 bases, with 16 bases left between them. Germline CDR1 is SGHKS and CDR2 is YYEKEE (reference sequence). The DNA for the CDR3 is TGTGCCAGCAGCTCTAGCTTAGGGGCCCGCGAGCAGTACTTC. Translation gives CASSSSLGAREQYF.

This chain connects TRBV19 to TRBJ1-2; tentatively, D is TRBD1 (5 bases). Germline CDR1 is LNHDA and CDR2 is SQIVND (reference sequence). The CDR3 consists of 15 residues. V gave up 7 bases and J gave up 4 bases, with 19 bases separating them. Here the CDR3 DNA reads TGTGCCAGTACCTCACAATCGACAGCGGGCTATGGCTACACCTTC. This encodes CASTSQSTAGYGYTF.

In this sample, this clonotype turned up many times. This chain connects TRBV24-1 to TRBJ2-7, with D perhaps TRBD2 (6 bases). CDR3 size: 15 residues. Trimming pared 4 bases from V and 2 bases from J, leaving 14 bases between. Germline lookup yields CDR1 KGHDR and CDR2 SFDVKD. This CDR3 reads CATSEGAGRAYEQYF. The CDR3 DNA follows: TGTGCCACCAGTGAGGGAGCGGGCCGCGCCTACGAGCAGTACTTC.

The CDR3 protein is CASRDERGRSNQPQHF. CDR3 bases: TGTGCCAGCAGGGATGAACGAGGGAGGAGCAATCAGCCCCAGCATTTT. The J gene is TRBJ1-5, the V gene TRBV6-6, with no clear D. The CDR3 has 16 residues. Germline CDR1 MNHNY, CDR2 SVGAGI (reference sequence). V lost 6 bases and J 1 base, leaving 16 bases between the germline ends.

This clonotype was counted many times. The chain carries TRBV28 and TRBJ2-7; no firm D call. The CDR3 is 12 amino acids. CDR1 is MDHEN and CDR2 is SYDVKM in the germline V gene. V was pared by 2 bases and J by 3 bases, with 5 bases between. CDR3 amino acids: CASSLSRYEQYF. The DNA of the CDR3 is TGTGCCAGCAGTTTAAGTCGCTACGAGCAGTACTTC.

Comments on this clonotype: Possible read error: a much larger clone is one base away. The V and J genes are TRBV2 and TRBJ2-7, with D perhaps matching TRBD1 or TRBD2 (5 bases each). Germline values: CDR1 SNHLY, CDR2 FYNNEI. Trimming removed 6 bases from V and 3 bases from J, with 9 bases in between. The CDR3 extends over 12 amino acids. The CDR3 loop is CASSRGYYEQYF. The DNA for the CDR3 is TGTGCCAGCAGCCGGGGCTACTACGAGCAGTACTTC.

The V and J genes are TRBV19 and TRBJ2-5; 10 nucleotides agree with TRBD1. V trimming: 3 bases; J trimming: 3 bases; junction bases outside the gene matches: 4. This CDR3 is built from 15 residues. Germline V lookup: CDR1 LNHDA, CDR2 SQIVND (reference sequence). The CDR3 DNA is TGTGCCAGTAGTATGAGGGACAGGGGAGAAGAGACCCAGTACTTC. Protein: CASSMRDRGEETQYF. The complete variable domain, with remaining parts taken from reference TRBV19 and TRBJ2-5, reads DGGITQSPKYLFRKEGQNVTLSCEQNLNHDAMYWYRQDPGQGLRLIYYSQIVNDFQKGDIAEGYSVSREKKESFPLTVTSAQKNPTAFYLCASSMRDRGEETQYFGPGTRLLVL.

This clonotype was seen ten or more times. The chain is built from TRBV6-2 or TRBV6-3 and TRBJ1-1, with 8 bases matching TRBD1. The CDR3 is made up of 14 amino acids. Germline V gives CDR1 MNHEY, CDR2 SVGEGT. V was pared by 7 bases and J by 4 bases, with 8 bases of the junction left unmatched. In DNA, the CDR3 is TGTGCCAGCAATATGGACAGGGCAAGCACTGAAGCTTTCTTT. Translating it yields CASNMDRASTEAFF.